The entry that follows covers one TCR beta chain sequence. Its specificity is unknown. Profiling relied on immunoSEQ multiplex PCR, and the TCRdb table lists in-frame clones only, not all of them. The repertoire holds 100,000 to 150,000 clones, with 87% as singletons. These data originate in a study of T cell responses to AZD1222 COVID-19 vaccine. Findings and caveats of the study: Unmutated variant regions are reportedly the target of nearly half of TCRs that are spike-specific. Spike-specific TCR repertoires showed rising breadth and depth after two AZD1222 doses. Seropositive at baseline were only six or seven AZD1222 recipients. The donor group comprised mostly white British people and more females; the analysis possibly underestimated clonal diversity.

The CDR3 has 15 amino acids. Germline assignment: CDR1 SGHKS and CDR2 YYEKEE (reference sequence). The J segment lost 2 bases and the V segment lost 4 bases, leaving 5 bases of the junction unmatched. This chain links TRBV5-5 with TRBJ1-3; 8 nucleotides line up with TRBD1. Sample: peripheral blood, taken on day 0 of AZD1222 vaccination. This sequence originates from an adult in good health. In DNA form, the CDR3 reads TGTGCCAGCAGCATTCAGGGGGCGACTGGAAACACCATATATTTT. Its translation: CASSIQGATGNTIYF.